This T cell receptor beta chain appears in the sequencing data of a study of human T cells and chemical hapten exposure. Study-wide context: The scalp of each patient received a weekly diphenylcyclopropenone dose for the full approximately 26-week study. Study results and caveats: Because all patients had alopecia, their immune responses might differ from healthy ones. Sensitization with DPC brought no change to TCRs above 1 in 1000 in frequency.

Using its own MiXCR run on the RACE reads, TCRdb lists one record per CDR3 protein. The sample includes 40,000 or so distinct CDR3 sequences, roughly 9% of them seen just once. About this clonotype: Its target is unknown.

V was trimmed by 5 bases and J by 6 bases, leaving 17 bases between them. The CDR3 consists of 14 residues. Germline CDR1 is MNHEY and CDR2 is SVGEGT. This sample's time point: patch test 2, 6 weeks after DPC sensitization. The treatment was: therapeutic diphenylcyclopropenone sensitization with weekly scalp DPC. The authors' total RNA extraction used unfractionated whole blood. This TCR was recovered from a woman younger than 45 with alopecia areata. Some clones in this sample may be carry-over from other donors' samples. Sequenced material: whole blood, taken in connection with sensitization to the hapten diphenylcyclopropenone (DPC). The chain links TRBV6-2 or TRBV6-3 to TRBJ2-7, with D unclear. This chain's CDR3 is CASSPGFASGEQYF. The CDR3 coding sequence is TGTGCCAGCAGTCCCGGTTTTGCGTCCGGCGAGCAGTACTTC.